This T cell receptor beta chain was captured in a study of shared clonotypes between healthy human individuals. TCRdb's copy holds only in-frame clones and misses some; the assay was immunoSEQ multiplex PCR. Here the sample spans 1.5 million to 2.5 million clones, around 96% being singletons. Positively selected for CCR7, the CD45RO-negative cells used as naive CD8 cells excluded terminally differentiated effector memory CD45RA+ cells. This CDR3 region has 16 residues. Germline-derived CDR1 and CDR2 are SGHVS and FQNEAQ. Trimming left V 4 bases short and J 5 bases short, with 18 bases between. The chain is built from TRBV7-8 and TRBJ2-1; a weak D match, TRBD2 (6 bases). The clonotype originates from a man aged 18 to 30 in good health. Material: naive CD8+ T cells sorted from blood. CDR3 amino acids: CASSSPGTVKDNEQFF. CDR3 DNA sequence: TGTGCCAGCAGCTCCCCCGGGACTGTGAAGGACAATGAGCAGTTCTTC.